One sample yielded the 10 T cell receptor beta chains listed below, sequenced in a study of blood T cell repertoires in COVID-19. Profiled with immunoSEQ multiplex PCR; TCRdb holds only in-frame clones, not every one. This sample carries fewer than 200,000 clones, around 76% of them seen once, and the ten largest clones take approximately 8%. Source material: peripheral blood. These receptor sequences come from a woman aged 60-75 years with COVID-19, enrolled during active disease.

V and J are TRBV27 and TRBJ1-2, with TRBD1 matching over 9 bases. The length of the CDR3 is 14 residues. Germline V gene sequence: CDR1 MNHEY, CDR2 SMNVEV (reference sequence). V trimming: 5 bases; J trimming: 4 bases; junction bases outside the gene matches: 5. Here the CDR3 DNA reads TGTGCCAGCAGTGAGGGACAGGGCCTCTATGGCTACACCTTC. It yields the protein CASSEGQGLYGYTF.

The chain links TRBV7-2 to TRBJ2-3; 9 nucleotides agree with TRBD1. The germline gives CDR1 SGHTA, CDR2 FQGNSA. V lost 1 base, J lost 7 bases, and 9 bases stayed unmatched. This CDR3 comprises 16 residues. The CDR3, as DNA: TGTGCCAGCAGCTTAGGTCCGACAGGGGGGATGAATACGCAGTATTTT. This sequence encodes CASSLGPTGGMNTQYF.

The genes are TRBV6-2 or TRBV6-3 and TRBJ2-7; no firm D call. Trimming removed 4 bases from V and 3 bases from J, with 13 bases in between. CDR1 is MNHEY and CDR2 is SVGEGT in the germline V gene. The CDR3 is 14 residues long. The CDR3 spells CASSFSQFIYEQYV. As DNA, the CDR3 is TGTGCCAGCAGTTTTTCACAATTTATCTACGAGCAGTACGTC.

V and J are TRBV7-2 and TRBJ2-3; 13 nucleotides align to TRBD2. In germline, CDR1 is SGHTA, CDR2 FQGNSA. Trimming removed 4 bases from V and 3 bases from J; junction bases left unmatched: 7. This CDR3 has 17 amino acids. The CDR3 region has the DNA TGTGCCAGCAGCTCGCCCACGGGACTAGCGGGAACAGATACGCAGTATTTT. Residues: CASSSPTGLAGTDTQYF.

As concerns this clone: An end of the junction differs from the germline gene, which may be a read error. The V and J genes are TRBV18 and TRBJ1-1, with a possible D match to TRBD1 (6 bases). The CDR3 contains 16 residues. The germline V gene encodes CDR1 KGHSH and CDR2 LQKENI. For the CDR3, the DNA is TGTGCCAGCTCGCCACAGGGAGGGTGGGCGAACACTGAAGCTTTCTTT. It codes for CASSPQGGWANTEAFF. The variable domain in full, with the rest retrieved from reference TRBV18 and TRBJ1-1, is NAGVMQNPRHLVRRRGQEARLRCSPMKGHSHVYWYRQLPEEGLKFMVYLQKENIIDESGMPKERFSAEFPKEGPSILRIQQVVRGDSAAYFCASSPQGGWANTEAFFGQGTRLTVV.

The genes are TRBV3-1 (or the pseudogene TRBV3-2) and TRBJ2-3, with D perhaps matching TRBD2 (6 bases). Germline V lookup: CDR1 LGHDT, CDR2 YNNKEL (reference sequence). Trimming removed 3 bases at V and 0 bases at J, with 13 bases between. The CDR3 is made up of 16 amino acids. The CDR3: CASSHRRDFSTDTQYF. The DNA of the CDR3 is TGTGCCAGCAGCCATAGGAGGGACTTTAGCACAGATACGCAGTATTTT.

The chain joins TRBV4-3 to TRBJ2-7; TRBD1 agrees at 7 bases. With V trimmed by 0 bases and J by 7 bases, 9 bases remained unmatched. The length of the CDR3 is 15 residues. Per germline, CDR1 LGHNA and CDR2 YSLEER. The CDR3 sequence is CASSQDGTGTVEQYF. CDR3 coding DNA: TGCGCCAGCAGCCAAGACGGTACTGGGACAGTGGAGCAGTACTTC.

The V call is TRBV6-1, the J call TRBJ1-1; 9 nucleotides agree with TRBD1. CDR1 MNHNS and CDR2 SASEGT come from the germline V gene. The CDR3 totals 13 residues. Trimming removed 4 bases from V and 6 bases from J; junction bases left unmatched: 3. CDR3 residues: CASSVRQGAEAFF. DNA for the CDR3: TGTGCCAGCAGTGTCCGACAGGGGGCTGAAGCTTTCTTT.

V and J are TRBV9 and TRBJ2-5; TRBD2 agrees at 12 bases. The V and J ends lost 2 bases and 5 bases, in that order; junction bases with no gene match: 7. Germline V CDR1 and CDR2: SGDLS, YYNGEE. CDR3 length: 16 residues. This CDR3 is CASSVGGLAGLETQYF. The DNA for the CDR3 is TGTGCCAGCAGCGTTGGAGGACTAGCGGGGTTGGAGACCCAGTACTTC.

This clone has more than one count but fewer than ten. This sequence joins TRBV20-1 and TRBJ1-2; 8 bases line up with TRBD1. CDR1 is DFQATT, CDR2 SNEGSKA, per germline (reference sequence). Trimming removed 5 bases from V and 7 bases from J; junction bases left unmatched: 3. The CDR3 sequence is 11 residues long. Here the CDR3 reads CSAATGGGYTF. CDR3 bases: TGCAGTGCTGCCACAGGGGGTGGCTACACCTTC.